Following are 17 T cell receptor beta chains from one sample sequenced in a study of tumor-infiltrating lymphocytes in primary liver carcinoma (dated by TCRdb to between 2016 and 2019). Without any cell sorting, total RNA and DNA were extracted together from roughly 20-30 mg of bulk tissue using the AllPrep DNA/RNA mini kit. Sequencing instrument: Illumina HiSeq 2500. A constant-region primer and ProtoScript II reverse transcriptase were used to reverse-transcribe TCRbeta-specific cDNA from 500 ng total RNA. Three nested multiplex PCR rounds, following a slightly modified ARM-PCR procedure, were used to build the TCRbeta libraries. Each of the first two PCR rounds ran for 9 to 11 cycles using multiplex TRBV1-TRBV30 forward primers together with a Cbeta reverse primer. The public reads were quality trimmed at Q25 with fastp and then assembled into clones with MiXCR by TCRdb, keeping productive beta chains. One record per CDR3 amino acid sequence lists the most common genes and DNA. The sample records 47,000 or so distinct CDR3 sequences, about three quarters of which are singletons. Of the sample, over 25% is held by the ten largest clones.

Material for sequencing was liver tumor tissue from sampling region 3. The cell subset or site label, as the study defines it: tumor region T3, left-lateral pole. These receptors came from a man aged 40-49 years with primary liver carcinoma and hepatitis B virus infection.

As concerns this clonotype: A single base separates this from a much larger clone, so it may be a read error. The chain combines TRBV28 with TRBJ1-4; TRBD1 is a possible D gene (5 bases). The V gene lost 6 bases and the J gene lost 6 bases, with 20 bases spanning the gap. Germline V gene lookup returns CDR1 MDHEN and CDR2 SYDVKM. This CDR3 is 16 amino acids long. For the CDR3, the DNA is TGTGCCAGCAGCTCCGGGGCAGGATGGAACGATGAAAAACTGTTTTTT. It specifies CASSSGAGWNDEKLFF.

This chain links TRBV20-1 with TRBJ2-1; 9 nucleotides match TRBD1. The length of the CDR3 is 13 residues. Germline V gene sequence: CDR1 DFQATT, CDR2 SNEGSKA (reference sequence). After removal of 2 bases from V and 6 bases from J, the junction contained 2 bases not matched to a gene. The DNA for the CDR3 is TGCAGTGCTAGATCGACAGGGGGCAATGAGCAGTTCTTC. Residues: CSARSTGGNEQFF.

This clonotype was counted at least ten times. The chain is built from TRBV6-5 and TRBJ2-3; 12 nucleotides agree with TRBD2. After removal of 4 bases from V and 4 bases from J, the junction contained 3 bases not matched to a gene. From germline, CDR1 is MNHEY and CDR2 SVGAGI. The CDR3 runs to 15 residues. CDR3 sequence: CASSSLAGGPDTQYF. CDR3 bases: TGTGCCAGCAGTTCCCTAGCGGGAGGGCCAGATACGCAGTATTTT.

A note on this clonotype: Here the CDR3 omits its conserved ending phenylalanine or tryptophan, so a read error is the likely source. No DNA is shown, since the ends of the CDR3 on it are uncertain; the CDR3 is the one TCRdb lists. This chain joins TRBV5-4 and TRBJ2-7; TRBD2, the D gene given by the table, was not confirmed from the DNA. Germline V CDR1 and CDR2: SGHNT, YYREEE (reference sequence). The CDR3 numbers 15 amino acids, ends counted. CDR3 sequence: CVSSLGGFEVGERYL.

A single count supports this clonotype. The V call is TRBV7-8, the J call TRBJ2-7; 10 bases line up with TRBD1. This CDR3 is 18 amino acids long. The V and J ends lost 2 bases and 2 bases, in that order; junction bases with no gene match: 12. Germline assignment: CDR1 SGHVS and CDR2 FQNEAQ. CDR3 protein: CASSLRGPGTGDAYEQYF. The CDR3 DNA sequence: TGTGCCAGCAGCTTAAGGGGGCCCGGGACAGGGGACGCCTACGAGCAGTACTTC.

Worth noting for this clonotype: At one end the junction does not follow the germline gene, possibly because of a read error. This chain links TRBV6-5 with TRBJ2-1, with D unclear. The germline V gene encodes CDR1 MNHEY and CDR2 SVGAGI. CDR3 length equals 15 residues. The chain's CDR3 is CATSYAAVPYNEQFF. CDR3 bases: TGTGCCACCAGTTACGCTGCGGTACCGTACAATGAGCAGTTCTTC.

On this clonotype itself: Because the CDR3 is missing its conserved closing phenylalanine or tryptophan, this is likely a read error. This chain uses TRBV6-1 with TRBJ2-7; TRBD1 matches at 8 bases. The CDR3 loop spans 11 amino acids. CDR1 is MNHNS and CDR2 is SASEGT in the germline V gene. Losses at the gene ends were 8 bases for V and 6 bases for J; bases not matched to a gene: 3. The CDR3 coding sequence is TGTGCCAGCTTCAGGGGGCCCGAGCAGTACCTC. Protein sequence: CASFRGPEQYL.

The chain uses TRBV7-9 and TRBJ2-1; perhaps D is TRBD1 or TRBD2 (5 bases each). The CDR3 totals 16 residues. The ends were cut back, 5 bases at V and 8 bases at J, with 22 bases in the middle. CDR1 and CDR2 from the germline V gene are SEHNR and FQNEAQ (reference sequence). The CDR3 DNA reads TGTGCCAGCAGCCCCGGCAGGGTGGGAGTCTGGGATGAGCAGTTCTTC. It is translated as CASSPGRVGVWDEQFF.

The genes are TRBV11-2 and TRBJ1-3; D is possibly TRBD1 (6 bases). CDR3 length: 14 residues. The V gene's germline CDR1 is SGHAT and CDR2 FQNNGV. Deletions cut 3 bases from V and 8 bases from J, with 14 bases between. The CDR3 loop reads CASSLGKGEDTIYF. The CDR3 DNA follows: TGTGCCAGCAGCTTGGGAAAGGGGGAGGACACCATATATTTT.

Turning to this clonotype: One junction end disagrees with the germline gene, perhaps due to a read error. The rearrangement joins TRBV4-1 to TRBJ2-3; 7 bases are a match to TRBD2. Germline V gene lookup returns CDR1 MGHRA and CDR2 YSYEKL. The CDR3 runs to 17 residues. Written as DNA, the CDR3 is TGCGCCAGCAATTCGTCAATCGGCGGGAGTATTGGAGATATGCAGTATTTT. Translation: CASNSSIGGSIGDMQYF.

In nucleotides, the CDR3 is TGTGCCAGCAAATTGGCAGGTTCAGGTGAAAAACTGTTTTTT. Translated: CASKLAGSGEKLFF. This chain connects TRBV12-3 or TRBV12-4 to TRBJ1-4; D unclear. V lost 7 bases and J 7 bases, leaving 16 bases between the germline ends. This CDR3 has 14 residues.

Turning to this clonotype: Its ends do not fully match the called genes, so a read error is possible. V is TRBV6-2 or TRBV6-3 and J is TRBJ2-1; 8 bases fit TRBD2. The CDR3 contains 16 residues. Germline V gene data show CDR1 as MNHEY and CDR2 as SVGEGT. In DNA form, the CDR3 reads TGTGCCAACAGTATAACGGGAGGGGTTTTCTTTATTGAGCAGTTCTTC. Amino acid sequence: CANSITGGVFFIEQFF.

On this clonotype: Because it lacks the conserved phenylalanine or tryptophan at the end, this CDR3 is likely a read error. Because the CDR3's place on the DNA is in doubt, the DNA is left out and the CDR3 is given as listed by TCRdb. CDR3 in amino acids: CASSPRTGGGGYAL. The V gene is TRBV7-8, the J gene TRBJ1-2; TRBD1, the D gene given by the table, was not confirmed from the DNA. Germline V lookup: CDR1 SGHVS, CDR2 FQNEAQ. The CDR3 sequence runs 14 residues, both termini included.

In regard to this clonotype: The junction shows a germline mismatch at one end, possibly a read error. The chain couples TRBV12-3 or TRBV12-4 to TRBJ2-7; TRBD2 matches 11 bases. This CDR3 contains 15 residues. Here the CDR3 DNA reads TGTGCCAGCGGGGAACTAGCGGGAGTTTTCTACGAGCTGTACTTC. It yields the protein CASGELAGVFYELYF.

Worth noting for this clonotype: The conserved final phenylalanine or tryptophan is absent from the CDR3, which likely points to a read error. V and J are TRBV11-2 and TRBJ2-1; TRBD2 agrees at 12 bases. Germline lookup yields CDR1 SGHAT and CDR2 FQNNGV. The CDR3 has 15 residues. With 6 bases clipped from V and 10 bases from J, the junction kept 10 bases outside the gene matches. CDR3 residues: CASSLKLAGGHEQFL. In nucleotides, the CDR3 is TGTGCCAGCAGTTTGAAACTAGCGGGAGGTCACGAGCAGTTCCTC.

To note about this clonotype: The junction does not match germline at one end; this may be a read error. The CDR3 reads CASSLLARVGETLYF. The CDR3 DNA follows: TGTGCGAGCAGCTTGCTAGCGAGAGTGGGAGAGACCCTGTACTTC. The chain carries TRBV13 and TRBJ2-5; D is possibly TRBD2 (6 bases). CDR1 and CDR2 (germline): PRHDT, FYEKMQ (reference sequence). This CDR3 contains 15 residues.

This clonotype was seen repeatedly, ten times or more. V usage is TRBV28 and J usage is TRBJ2-3; 7 bases map to TRBD2. V lost 5 bases and J lost 4; bases outside the gene matches: 15. This CDR3 is 17 amino acids long. Germline CDR1 and CDR2: MDHEN and SYDVKM. CDR3: CASSGSSRAGRSDTQYF. CDR3 DNA sequence: TGTGCCAGCAGTGGGAGTTCGCGAGCGGGAAGGTCAGATACGCAGTATTTT.